The TCR beta chain described here comes from a study of blood T cell repertoires in COVID-19. For the study at large: The origin of the acute and convalescent COVID-19 samples was the United States, Italy and Spain.

The CDR3 spans 14 residues. Germline assignment: CDR1 SGHRS and CDR2 YFSETQ. Trimming pared 3 bases from V and 4 bases from J, leaving 10 bases between. In the study's own analysis: Researchers report that nucleated cell counts were estimated from reference gene primer amplification. TCRdb's table, derived via immunoSEQ multiplex PCR, lists solely in-frame clones and lacks some. V, J and clone size are those of that table, while D and trimming were read from the DNA. This sample has 150,000 to 200,000 clones; about 88% occur once, and the top ten carry about 26%. Sequenced material: peripheral blood. The receptor comes from a man aged 60 to 75 with acute or convalescent COVID-19. The chain joins TRBV5-1 to TRBJ1-4, with D uncertain. In DNA form, the CDR3 reads TGCGCCAGCAGCTCTGAGCCAAATAATGAAAAACTGTTTTTT. Its translation: CASSSEPNNEKLFF.